A selection of T cell receptor beta chains follows, all from one sample in a study of blood T cell repertoires in COVID-19. Clones were read by immunoSEQ multiplex PCR, and TCRdb kept only the in-frame ones, dropping some. The sample shows 250,000 to 350,000 clones, over 75% of them seen only once. The sequenced sample consisted of peripheral blood. These receptor sequences come from a woman aged 55-70 years with acute or convalescent COVID-19. Both conserved end residues are part of each CDR3. D genes are given only for firm matches. A clone size is listed for some rows: how often the clone was seen (once, few, many), or a class if it is expanded.

DNA	CDR3	D	size	V	J
TGTGCCAGCAGCCAAGACACAGACACCGGCACTGAAGCTTTCTTT	CASSQDTDTGTEAFF	NA	NA	TRBV4-2	TRBJ1-1
TGTGCCAGCAGTTACTCGAGGACAGGGATGGATACGCAGTATTTT	CASSYSRTGMDTQYF	TRBD1	NA	TRBV6-2/TRBV6-3	TRBJ2-3
TGCGCCAGCAGCGCCGGGACAACCTCTGGAAACACCATATATTTT	CASSAGTTSGNTIYF	NA	once	TRBV5-1	TRBJ1-3
TGCGCCAGCAGCCAAGAAGACAGGCTTACCTACGAGCAGTACTTC	CASSQEDRLTYEQYF	NA	NA	TRBV4-3	TRBJ2-7
TGTGCCAGCAGCTTATATCCACAGGGGATGGGCACTGAAGCTTTCTTT	CASSLYPQGMGTEAFF	TRBD1	NA	TRBV7-3	TRBJ1-1
TGTGCCAGCAGCTCCGTGAGACAGGCCGTCGAGGCTAACTATGGCTACACCTTC	CASSSVRQAVEANYGYTF	NA	NA	TRBV11-2	TRBJ1-2
TGTGCCAGCAGCAAGAGAGGACAGGGGGGCACTGAAGCTTTCTTT	CASSKRGQGGTEAFF	TRBD1	once	TRBV7-8	TRBJ1-1
TGTGCCAGCAGTCAGGACAGGGCCTATGGCTACACCTTC	CASSQDRAYGYTF	TRBD1	NA	TRBV6-5	TRBJ1-2
TGTGCCAGCAGCCGCCTTCAGGGGGCGCTACGAGAAAAACTGTTTTTT	CASSRLQGALREKLFF	TRBD1	few	TRBV27	TRBJ1-4
TGTGCCGAGGGAGGGGGAGGAGGCACTGAAGCTTTCTTT	CAEGGGGGTEAFF	NA	NA	TRBV6-1	TRBJ1-1
TGCGCCAGCAGCTTTCTAGCGGGGGGCCAAGATACGCAGTATTTT	CASSFLAGGQDTQYF	TRBD2	NA	TRBV5-1	TRBJ2-3
TGTGCCAGCAGCTTGGACGCGGGGTTGACTGAAGCTTTCTTT	CASSLDAGLTEAFF	NA	NA	TRBV5-4	TRBJ1-1
TGTGCCAGCAGCTTCCAGGGTCGTGTCTACGAGCAGTACTTC	CASSFQGRVYEQYF	NA	NA	TRBV7-2	TRBJ2-7
TGCGCCAGCAGCTTGGTTGTCGGAGGGTGGGAATATGGCTACACCTTC	CASSLVVGGWEYGYTF	NA	NA	TRBV5-1	TRBJ1-2
TGTGCCAGTCACCGGGACAGCGCTTATGGCTACACCTTC	CASHRDSAYGYTF	TRBD1	NA	TRBV19	TRBJ1-2
TGTGCCACCAGGAGGGGGTCCACAGATACGCAGTATTTT	CATRRGSTDTQYF	NA	NA	TRBV24-1	TRBJ2-3
TGTGCCAGCAGCCCCGCCCCGGGACAGGGTGCCGGGGCCAACGTCCTGACTTTC	CASSPAPGQGAGANVLTF	TRBD1	NA	TRBV7-9	TRBJ2-6
TGTGCCAGCAGCAAACTAGCGGGAGTGACGGATACGCAGTATTTT	CASSKLAGVTDTQYF	TRBD2	NA	TRBV27	TRBJ2-3
TGTGCCAGCAGCTTAGTTCAGGGATCCACAGATACGCAGTATTTT	CASSLVQGSTDTQYF	NA	NA	TRBV11-2	TRBJ2-3
TGCAGCGTTGGGGAGGGGACAACGGGGAATTCACCCCTCCACTTT	CSVGEGTTGNSPLHF	NA	NA	TRBV29-1	TRBJ1-6
TGTGCCAGCAGCCTAACTAGCGGGAGCCACGAGCAGTACTTC	CASSLTSGSHEQYF	TRBD2	NA	TRBV3-1/TRBV3-2	TRBJ2-7
TGTGCCAGCAGTTACGAAGCGGGGGGCGCCACAGATACGCAGTATTTT	CASSYEAGGATDTQYF	TRBD2	few	TRBV6-2/TRBV6-3	TRBJ2-3
TGTGCCAGCAGCCAACGAGACAGGGCCTTACGCTTCTCTGGAAACACCATATATTTT	CASSQRDRALRFSGNTIYF	TRBD1	NA	TRBV3-1/TRBV3-2	TRBJ1-3
TGTGTCAGAAGCCAGGGACTGACCGATTCACCCCTCCACTTT	CVRSQGLTDSPLHF	NA	NA	TRBV7-5	TRBJ1-6
TGTGCCAGCAGCCCTCTGACAGGGGGCACGGAGACCCAGTACTTC	CASSPLTGGTETQYF	TRBD1	NA	TRBV11-2	TRBJ2-5
TGTGCCACCAGCAGAGCCGGACAGGCCCACTCCTACGAGCAGTACTTC	CATSRAGQAHSYEQYF	TRBD1	NA	TRBV15	TRBJ2-7
TGTGCCAGCAGCTTGGACAGGGGTGATTCACCCCTCCACTTT	CASSLDRGDSPLHF	TRBD1	few	TRBV5-5	TRBJ1-6
TGCAGTGCTAGTTATCAGGGGAATTCACCCCTCCACTTT	CSASYQGNSPLHF	NA	once	TRBV20-1	TRBJ1-6
TGTGGACGGAGAAATCAGCCCCAGCATTTT	CGRRNQPQHF	NA	NA	TRBV21-1	TRBJ1-5
TGCGCCAGCAGCTTGAGCACTCCGGGCACAGATACGCAGTATTTT	CASSLSTPGTDTQYF	NA	once	TRBV5-1	TRBJ2-3
TGTGCCAGCAGGGAGGGCATCGAGCAGTACTTC	CASREGIEQYF	NA	NA	TRBV2	TRBJ2-7
TGTGCCAGCAGCGTCGGACAGGGGGCGTCTCAGCCCCAGCATTTT	CASSVGQGASQPQHF	TRBD1	NA	TRBV5-8	TRBJ1-5
TGTGCCAGCAGCTTCCTCAGGAGGAGCTCCTACGAGCAGTACTTC	CASSFLRRSSYEQYF	NA	NA	TRBV11-3	TRBJ2-7
TGTGCCAGCAGCTTAGGGGGGCTTGGGGAAAAACTGTTTTTT	CASSLGGLGEKLFF	NA	NA	TRBV7-8	TRBJ1-4
TGTGCCAGCAGTTTTTTGCCGGGCAGGGAAAACTATGGCTACACCTTC	CASSFLPGRENYGYTF	NA	once	TRBV28	TRBJ1-2
TGTGCCAGCAGCTCGGGACTAGCGGGAGGCCCCAACAATGAGCAGTTCTTC	CASSSGLAGGPNNEQFF	TRBD2	NA	TRBV5-4	TRBJ2-1
TGTGCCACCAGTGATGGAGGGGTCTACGAGCAGTACTTC	CATSDGGVYEQYF	NA	NA	TRBV24-1	TRBJ2-7
TGTGCCAGCAGCTTTAGCGGGGGGGCCTACGAGCAGTACTTC	CASSFSGGAYEQYF	TRBD2	NA	TRBV7-2	TRBJ2-7
TGCGCCAGCAGCCAAGATTGGCGGCCTAGCGGGAGTAATGAGCAGTTCTTC	CASSQDWRPSGSNEQFF	TRBD2	NA	TRBV4-3	TRBJ2-1
TGTGCGTCGGGCCAGACCCTTCAACTAATGACGGGGAAACTGTTTTTT	CASGQTLQLMTGKLFF	NA	NA	TRBV19	TRBJ1-4
TGTGCCAGCAGCCCGGGACAGAGCAATTCACCCCTCCACTTT	CASSPGQSNSPLHF	TRBD1	NA	TRBV3-1/TRBV3-2	TRBJ1-6
TGCGCCAGCAGCCAAGACCCACCCCCGGAAGAGACCCAGTACTTC	CASSQDPPPEETQYF	NA	NA	TRBV4-1	TRBJ2-5
TGTGCCAGCAGCGCGGGACAGGGGGACTATCAGCCCCAGCATTTT	CASSAGQGDYQPQHF	TRBD1	NA	TRBV11-2	TRBJ1-5
TGTGCCACCAGTGAACCCCAGGGTGGCAAAAACATTCAGTACTTC	CATSEPQGGKNIQYF	NA	NA	TRBV24-1	TRBJ2-4
TGCGCCAGCAGCTTGGTACAGGGGTTGAATGAGCAGTTCTTC	CASSLVQGLNEQFF	TRBD1	once	TRBV5-1	TRBJ2-1
TGCGCCAGCAGCTGGCCGGACCCCGAAGCGGGCCCGGGGTACAATGAGCAGTTCTTC	CASSWPDPEAGPGYNEQFF	NA	once	TRBV5-1	TRBJ2-1
TGTGCCAGCAGCCGTAGTCAGGACAAATATAAGGATAGCAATCAGCCCCAGCATTTT	CASSRSQDKYKDSNQPQHF	NA	NA	TRBV4-2	TRBJ1-5
TGTGCCATCACCTCCCGGGACACCACAGGCTACACCTTC	CAITSRDTTGYTF	NA	few	TRBV10-3	TRBJ1-2
TGTGCCAGCAGCGGGGGGGGACTAGCGGGAGGATACGAGCAGTACTTC	CASSGGGLAGGYEQYF	TRBD2	NA	TRBV7-2	TRBJ2-7
TGTGCCAGCAGCTTAGATCCGGGCAGGGGGTATGAGCAGTTCTTC	CASSLDPGRGYEQFF	TRBD1	once	TRBV7-2	TRBJ2-1
TGTGCCAGCAGCTCGGGGTTCTATGGCTACACCTTC	CASSSGFYGYTF	NA	NA	TRBV7-2	TRBJ1-2
TGCGCCAGCAACCCAGAAAGGGGTATGGGCTATGGCTACACCTTC	CASNPERGMGYGYTF	NA	NA	TRBV10-1	TRBJ1-2
TGTGCTAGTGGTTTTGGGGATCCCTCGGGGGGGACCCAGTACTTC	CASGFGDPSGGTQYF	TRBD2	NA	TRBV12-5	TRBJ2-5
TGTGCCATCAGTGTCGGGGGGCCGGGCTACGAGCAGTACTTC	CAISVGGPGYEQYF	NA	NA	TRBV10-3	TRBJ2-7
TGTGCCAGCAGCCCGGGACAGGGTGACGGTAATGAAAAACTGTTTTTT	CASSPGQGDGNEKLFF	TRBD1	NA	TRBV7-9	TRBJ1-4
TGTGCCAGCAGCTCCCTCCTTGGGACAGGGAAAGCTTACGAGCAGTACTTC	CASSSLLGTGKAYEQYF	TRBD1	once	TRBV7-9	TRBJ2-7
TGTGCCAGTAGTATATCCGGGACAGGGAATAGCAATCAGCCCCAGCATTTT	CASSISGTGNSNQPQHF	TRBD1	NA	TRBV19	TRBJ1-5
TGTGCCAGCAGTCTGGACAGGGGGCAGAACACTGAAGCTTTCTTT	CASSLDRGQNTEAFF	TRBD1	NA	TRBV27	TRBJ1-1
TGTGCCAGCACTCCCAGACAGGGGGCTCTCTATGGCTACACCTTC	CASTPRQGALYGYTF	TRBD1	NA	TRBV27	TRBJ1-2
TGTGCCAGCAACCAGGGGGCCAACGTCCTGACTTTC	CASNQGANVLTF	NA	NA	TRBV28	TRBJ2-6